The entry below describes one T cell receptor (beta chain). These data belong to a study of blood T cell repertoires in COVID-19. Authors' processing steps: Reference gene primer amplification yielded estimated nucleated cell counts. TCRdb's copy holds only in-frame clones and misses some; the assay was immunoSEQ multiplex PCR. For V, J and clone size, that table is used; D and trimming come from the DNA. This repertoire shows approximately 300,000 clones, 87% found once; its top ten account for less than 2.5%. Between the trimmed V and J ends, which lost 4 bases and 7 bases, there was a span of 11 bases. Germline CDR1 reads SGHAT; CDR2 reads FQNNGV. This CDR3 comprises 13 residues.

The clonotype was recovered from a man aged 18 to 29 with active or convalescent COVID-19. This chain joins TRBV11-2 and TRBJ1-5, with a tentative D call TRBD1 (5 bases). Sequencing used peripheral blood. For the CDR3, the DNA is TGTGCCAGCAGCTATGGGCAGGGACAGCCCCAGCATTTT. Encoded protein: CASSYGQGQPQHF.